This T cell receptor (beta chain) originates from a study of blood T cell repertoires in COVID-19. The authors' processing: Estimated nucleated cell counts came from reference gene primer amplification. Generated by immunoSEQ multiplex PCR, the TCRdb table keeps only in-frame clones and is missing some. That table furnishes V, J and clone size, whereas the DNA furnished D and trimming. In the table there are about 180,000 clones, approximately 83% of which are singletons. The source material was peripheral blood. This TCR came from a human donor with active or convalescent COVID-19. The donor label of this sample is uncertain.

The CDR3 reads CASSERKAPTGTEAFF. The DNA of the CDR3 is TGTGCCAGCAGCGAGCGCAAGGCCCCAACGGGGACTGAAGCTTTCTTT. V usage is TRBV3-1 (or the pseudogene TRBV3-2) and J usage is TRBJ1-1; D remains ambiguous. The CDR3 covers 16 residues. CDR1 and CDR2 (germline): LGHDT, YNNKEL (reference sequence). Trimming left V 5 bases short and J 5 bases short, with 21 bases between.